These T cell receptor beta chains were read from a single sample in a study of cytomegalovirus exposure and HLA in healthy donors. The assay was immunoSEQ multiplex PCR, and TCRdb's table has in-frame clones only and misses some. The repertoire table contains roughly 88,000 clones. Sequenced sample: PBMCs. The receptors derive from a middle-aged man in good health and CMV-seropositive. CDR3s include the opening cysteine and the closing phenylalanine or tryptophan. D genes are given only for firm matches.

J | V | D | CDR3 | DNA
TRBJ1-1 | TRBV7-2 | . | CASSFKGTSEAFF | TGTGCCAGCAGCTTTAAGGGGACATCTGAAGCTTTCTTT
TRBJ2-7 | TRBV7-9 | TRBD1 | CASSFDRDEQYF | TGTGCCAGCAGCTTTGACAGGGACGAGCAGTACTTC
TRBJ2-5 | TRBV2 | TRBD1 | CASSWDRETQYF | TGTGCCAGCAGTTGGGACAGAGAGACCCAGTACTTC
TRBJ2-3 | TRBV5-1 | TRBD2 | CASSLALAGGPTDTQYF | TGCGCCAGCAGCTTGGCGCTAGCGGGAGGGCCGACAGATACGCAGTATTTT
TRBJ2-5 | TRBV2 | . | CASSGGETQYF | TGTGCCAGCAGTGGAGGGGAGACCCAGTACTTC
TRBJ1-1 | TRBV7-9 | TRBD1 | CASSSQGARGEAFF | TGTGCCAGCAGCTCACAGGGGGCGCGGGGTGAAGCTTTCTTT
TRBJ1-2 | TRBV19 | . | CASSIARDGFYGYTF | TGTGCCAGTAGTATAGCGCGGGACGGATTCTATGGCTACACCTTC
TRBJ1-1 | TRBV7-2 | . | CASAHFGGEAFF | TGTGCCAGCGCCCATTTCGGGGGGGAAGCTTTCTTT
TRBJ1-5 | TRBV27 | . | CASSSRGYSNQPQHF | TGTGCCAGCAGTTCCCGGGGGTATAGCAATCAGCCCCAGCATTTT
TRBJ1-1 | TRBV29-1 | . | CSVHRAGNTEAFF | TGCAGCGTCCACAGGGCAGGGAACACTGAAGCTTTCTTT
TRBJ1-5 | TRBV30 | TRBD1 | CAWSTWDRGSGQPQHF | TGTGCCTGGAGTACATGGGACAGGGGATCGGGGCAGCCCCAGCATTTT
TRBJ1-4 | TRBV27 | . | CASAVQGWNEKLFF | TGTGCCAGCGCGGTTCAGGGGTGGAATGAAAAACTGTTTTTT
TRBJ1-4 | TRBV5-1 | . | CASSLAGANEKLFF | TGCGCCAGCAGCTTGGCAGGGGCTAATGAAAAACTGTTTTTT
TRBJ2-5 | TRBV12-1 | . | CASSPGLAGIQETQYF | TGTGCCAGCAGCCCGGGACTAGCGGGAATCCAAGAGACCCAGTACTTC
TRBJ1-2 | TRBV20-1 | . | CSASPDYGYTF | TGCAGTGCTAGCCCGGACTATGGCTACACCTTC
TRBJ1-2 | TRBV7-9 | TRBD1 | CASSSNRDRGRRGYTF | TGTGCCAGCAGCTCGAACCGGGACAGGGGTCGTCGGGGCTACACCTTC
TRBJ1-1 | TRBV7-2 | TRBD1 | CASSPGQGESEAFF | TGTGCCAGCAGCCCCGGACAGGGGGAATCTGAAGCTTTCTTT
TRBJ2-5 | TRBV30 | TRBD2 | CAWSIGTSSQETQYF | TGTGCCTGGAGCATCGGGACTAGCTCGCAAGAGACCCAGTACTTC
TRBJ1-1 | TRBV7-9 | . | CASSLEGNREAFF | TGTGCCAGCAGCTTAGAGGGGAACAGGGAAGCTTTCTTT
TRBJ1-5 | TRBV27 | . | CASSLWGQGQPQHF | TGTGCCAGCAGTTTGTGGGGGCAGGGGCAGCCCCAGCATTTT
TRBJ2-5 | TRBV10-3 | . | CATARGQETQYF | TGTGCCACAGCGCGGGGCCAAGAGACCCAGTACTTC
TRBJ1-2 | TRBV18 | . | CASSPPGDSYYGYTF | TGTGCCAGCTCACCACCGGGAGATTCCTACTATGGCTACACCTTC
TRBJ1-2 | TRBV6-6 | . | CASSYGGGDGYTF | TGTGCCAGCAGTTACGGAGGCGGAGATGGCTACACCTTC
TRBJ1-4 | TRBV5-6 | TRBD1 | CASSLSGQGGEKLFF | TGTGCCAGCAGCCTTTCCGGACAGGGTGGGGAAAAACTGTTTTTT
TRBJ1-2 | TRBV7-9 | . | CASSSRGTSYGYTF | TGTGCCAGCAGCTCCCGTGGGACTTCTTATGGCTACACCTTC
TRBJ2-3 | TRBV10-3 | . | CAISEELRADTQYF | TGTGCCATCAGTGAGGAGTTGAGGGCTGATACGCAGTATTTT
TRBJ1-1 | TRBV11-2 | TRBD1 | CASSYPGTGMTEAFF | TGTGCCAGCAGCTATCCCGGGACAGGGATGACTGAAGCTTTCTTT
TRBJ1-1 | TRBV13 | . | CASSHGNTEAFF | TGTGCCAGCAGCCACGGGAACACTGAAGCTTTCTTT
TRBJ2-6 | TRBV27 | . | CASTAGAGANVLTF | TGTGCCAGTACTGCAGGCGCTGGGGCCAACGTCCTGACTTTC
TRBJ2-2 | TRBV11-3 | . | CASSRRGGLTGELFF | TGTGCCAGCAGCCGCAGGGGCGGGTTAACCGGGGAGCTGTTTTTT
TRBJ1-2 | TRBV20-1 | . | CSARDFSYTF | TGCAGTGCTAGAGACTTTAGCTACACCTTC
TRBJ2-6 | TRBV4-3 | . | CASSQVDRPDVLTF | TGCGCCAGCAGCCAGGTAGACAGGCCGGACGTCCTGACTTTC
TRBJ2-5 | TRBV4-1 | TRBD1 | CASSPGYRDREETQYF | TGCGCCAGCAGCCCGGGTTACCGGGACAGGGAAGAGACCCAGTACTTC
TRBJ2-5 | TRBV13 | . | CASSSPGLPRETQYF | TGTGCCAGCAGCTCCCCCGGACTCCCTCGGGAGACCCAGTACTTC
TRBJ1-3 | TRBV30 | . | CAWSAVSGNTIYF | TGTGCCTGGAGTGCGGTCTCTGGAAACACCATATATTTT